Below are 29 T cell receptor beta chains sequenced from a single sample in a study of metastatic and nonmetastatic thyroid tumors. No patient had received any treatment before thyroid surgery. TCRdb re-called the PCR reads via MiXCR. The sample yields 75,000 to 95,000 clones, 9.5% to 15% seen once. The sample taken for sequencing was blood. Receptor source: a female donor with papillary thyroid cancer or a benign thyroid nodule (not recorded which). Some clones in this sample may be carry-over from other donors' samples.

This clone was seen at least ten times. The chain couples TRBV28 to TRBJ2-1; D unresolved. The CDR3 totals 14 residues. Germline V gives CDR1 MDHEN, CDR2 SYDVKM. Trimming pared 2 bases from V and 0 bases from J, leaving 5 bases between. Written as DNA, the CDR3 is TGTGCCAGCAGTTTAGTGGGCTCCTACAATGAGCAGTTCTTC. Its protein is CASSLVGSYNEQFF.

This clone was detected a few times. The V gene is TRBV27, the J gene TRBJ2-1; the D is unclear. This CDR3 comprises 13 residues. Germline CDR1 reads MNHEY; CDR2 reads SMNVEV (reference sequence). Trimming pared 3 bases from V and 6 bases from J, leaving 9 bases between. For the CDR3, the DNA is TGTGCCAGCAGTTTTGGGTTGGGCAATGAGCAGTTCTTC. Amino acid sequence: CASSFGLGNEQFF.

This clone was seen at least ten times. The J gene is TRBJ2-2, the V gene TRBV3-1; possible D gene TRBD1, 5 bases. V gave up 1 base and J gave up 1 base, with 10 bases separating them. Germline V gene lookup returns CDR1 LGHDT and CDR2 YNNKEL (reference sequence). The CDR3 is 16 residues long. CDR3 nucleotide sequence: TGTGCCAGCAGCCAAGTCAGGGTGCAGAACACCGGGGAGCTGTTTTTT. It specifies CASSQVRVQNTGELFF.

This clone was found a few times. V gene TRBV27 combines with J gene TRBJ2-1, with TRBD1 identical over 9 bases. CDR3 size: 16 residues. Losses at the gene ends were 6 bases for V and 3 bases for J; bases not matched to a gene: 9. Germline-derived CDR1 and CDR2 are MNHEY and SMNVEV (reference sequence). CDR3 sequence reads: CASSRTGTGSYNEQFF. As DNA, the CDR3 is TGTGCCAGCAGCCGTACCGGGACAGGGAGCTACAATGAGCAGTTCTTC.

The chain carries TRBV28 and TRBJ2-7; TRBD2 might be the D (5 bases). The CDR3 is 15 amino acids. Germline-derived CDR1 and CDR2 are MDHEN and SYDVKM. V was cut by 6 bases and J by 4 bases, with 19 bases left in between. The CDR3 sequence: CASRRDVGEFYEQYF. As DNA, the CDR3 is TGTGCCAGCAGGCGAGACGTCGGGGAGTTTTACGAGCAGTACTTC.

This clone was counted ten times or more. This chain connects TRBV30 to TRBJ2-1; unclear D gene. This CDR3 has 11 amino acids. From germline, CDR1 is GTSNPN and CDR2 SVGIG (reference sequence). Deletions cut 7 bases from V and 3 bases from J, with 7 bases between. Written as DNA, the CDR3 is TGTGCCTCTATGGACTACAATGAGCAGTTCTTC. It is translated as CASMDYNEQFF.

CDR3 sequence (DNA): TGTGCCAGCAGTGAATATTTTCCCGGGGGCGATAGCTATGGCTACACCTTC. The encoded protein is CASSEYFPGGDSYGYTF. J is TRBJ1-2 and V is TRBV25-1; D might be TRBD1 (6 bases). Trimming stripped 0 bases from V and 4 bases from J, with 18 bases between. This CDR3 is built from 17 residues. The V gene's germline CDR1 is MGHDK and CDR2 SYGVNS.

This clone has a count of ten or more. The V gene is TRBV6-5, the J gene TRBJ2-3, with 7 positions matching TRBD2. Trimming took 5 bases from V and 2 from J; bases not matched to a gene: 13. CDR3 length: 17 residues. Germline V CDR1 and CDR2: MNHEY, SVGAGI. The CDR3 protein is CASSTGGTTFFTDTQYF. The DNA of the CDR3 is TGTGCCAGCAGTACCGGGGGGACGACATTCTTCACAGATACGCAGTATTTT.

This clone was seen ten or more times. The V gene is TRBV12-3 or TRBV12-4, the J gene TRBJ2-5, with D uncertain. V was cut by 6 bases and J by 5 bases, with 19 bases left in between. The CDR3 is 15 amino acids. The CDR3 DNA reads TGTGCCAGCAGATATGGCCTAGAGACATTGGAGACCCAGTACTTC. Its protein is CASRYGLETLETQYF.

This clone was observed many times. CDR3 sequence: CASSYSNPGTGAFRSGEKLFF. CDR3 coding DNA: TGTGCCAGCAGTTACTCAAATCCCGGGACAGGGGCGTTTAGATCGGGTGAAAAACTGTTTTTT. This sequence joins TRBV6-2 or TRBV6-3 and TRBJ1-4; the match to TRBD1 covers 10 bases. CDR1 and CDR2 (germline): MNHEY, SVGEGT. This CDR3 comprises 21 residues. V lost 0 bases to trimming and J lost 7 bases; unmatched junction nucleotides: 20.

This clone was counted many times. J is TRBJ2-4 and V is TRBV6-1; 7 bases are shared with TRBD1. V gave up 6 bases and J gave up 8 bases; unmatched junction bases: 10. Germline assignment: CDR1 MNHNS and CDR2 SASEGT. The CDR3 is made up of 14 amino acids. CDR3 nucleotide sequence: TGTGCCAGCAGACCCCGACAGGGCTGGGACATTCAGTACTTC. Residues: CASRPRQGWDIQYF.

The chain combines TRBV12-3 or TRBV12-4 with TRBJ2-5; unclear D gene. V was trimmed by 3 bases and J by 2 bases, leaving 10 bases between them. This CDR3 comprises 14 residues. CDR3 loop: CASSFGRIQETQYF. The DNA of the CDR3 is TGTGCCAGCAGTTTTGGGCGGATACAAGAGACCCAGTACTTC.

At least ten counts were recorded for this clone. The chain uses TRBV9 and TRBJ2-7; D uncertain. This CDR3 is built from 13 residues. Germline loops: CDR1 SGDLS, CDR2 YYNGEE. Trimming took off 0 bases at V and 3 bases at J, with 7 bases between the two ends. The CDR3 region has the DNA TGTGCCAGCAGCGTAGCGGAAGACTACGAGCAGTACTTC. The encoded protein is CASSVAEDYEQYF.

This clone was detected many times. This chain links TRBV6-1 with TRBJ2-7; the match to TRBD2 covers 7 bases. V was clipped by 8 bases and J by 3 bases; unmatched bases: 10. CDR1 and CDR2 from the germline V gene are MNHNS and SASEGT. This CDR3 contains 14 residues. The CDR3 reads CASGRGSGNYEQYF. Here the CDR3 DNA reads TGTGCCAGCGGGAGGGGTAGCGGTAACTACGAGCAGTACTTC.

This clone was observed many times. This chain joins TRBV2 and TRBJ2-4; the D gene is possibly TRBD2 (5 bases). CDR1 and CDR2 (germline): SNHLY, FYNNEI. This CDR3 has 15 amino acids. Trimming took 6 bases from V and 0 from J, leaving 12 bases between them. This chain's CDR3 is CASRAFGGAKNIQYF. CDR3 nucleotides: TGTGCCAGCAGGGCTTTCGGAGGAGCCAAAAACATTCAGTACTTC.

This clone was found many times. The genes are TRBV20-1 and TRBJ2-5; TRBD2 matches 7 bases. Germline CDR1 reads DFQATT; CDR2 reads SNEGSKA (reference sequence). V was clipped by 3 bases and J by 1 base; unmatched bases: 8. This CDR3 comprises 15 residues. CDR3 DNA sequence: TGCAGTGCTAGGCCCTTAGCGGGTAGCCAAGAGACCCAGTACTTC. Encoded protein: CSARPLAGSQETQYF.

This clone came up many times. The chain couples TRBV4-3 to TRBJ1-2; D is uncertain. The germline V gene encodes CDR1 LGHNA and CDR2 YSLEER. Deletions cut 4 bases from V and 8 bases from J, with 17 bases between. The CDR3 is 14 amino acids. The CDR3 DNA follows: TGCGCCAGCAGCCCCCCGGGTGGCCTAGGGGGCTACACCTTC. Translating it yields CASSPPGGLGGYTF.

The chain joins TRBV7-8 to TRBJ1-4; tentative D call: TRBD1 (6 bases). The V gene's germline CDR1 is SGHVS and CDR2 FQNEAQ. The CDR3 has 16 residues. V lost 2 bases and J lost 2, with 12 bases in between. The CDR3 DNA is TGTGCCAGCAGCTTAACGACAGGATTTACTAATGAAAAACTGTTTTTT. Protein sequence: CASSLTTGFTNEKLFF.

Comment on this clone: The sample contains more than one DNA sequence encoding this CDR3. The V and J genes are TRBV5-1 and TRBJ2-2, with 8 bases fitting TRBD1. The J segment lost 4 bases and the V segment lost 0 bases, leaving 5 bases of the junction unmatched. Germline V CDR1 and CDR2: SGHRS, YFSETQ. CDR3 length: 16 residues. CDR3 sequence (DNA): TGCGCCAGCAGCTTGGCTGGGACAGGTGGCACCGGGGAGCTGTTTTTT. It yields the protein CASSLAGTGGTGELFF. Based on the CDR3 plus reference TRBV5-1 and TRBJ2-2, the full variable domain is KAGVTQTPRYLIKTRGQQVTLSCSPISGHRSVSWYQQTPGQGLQFLFEYFSETQRNKGNFPGRFSGRQFSNSRSEMNVSTLELGDSALYLCASSLAGTGGTGELFFGEGSRLTVL.

Ten or more counts support this clone. V gene TRBV7-2 combines with J gene TRBJ2-1; D unresolved. This CDR3 region has 13 residues. Between the trimmed V and J ends, which lost 5 bases and 4 bases, there was a span of 9 bases. Per the germline V gene, CDR1 is SGHTA and CDR2 is FQGNSA. This chain's CDR3 is CASSDAAYNEQFF. CDR3 nucleotide sequence: TGTGCCAGCAGCGATGCGGCTTACAATGAGCAGTTCTTC.

The chain couples TRBV6-1 to TRBJ1-2; TRBD1 aligns across 8 bases. There are 12 residues in the CDR3. CDR1 is MNHNS and CDR2 is SASEGT in the germline V gene. V lost 5 bases to trimming and J lost 8 bases; unmatched junction nucleotides: 4. The chain's CDR3 is CASSPGQAGYTF. The DNA for the CDR3 is TGTGCCAGCAGTCCGGGACAGGCCGGCTACACCTTC.

This clone was seen repeatedly, ten times or more. The J gene is TRBJ1-1, the V gene TRBV19, with a weak D call TRBD1 (6 bases). With 6 bases removed from V and 7 bases from J, the gap between germline ends came to 12 bases. The germline gives CDR1 LNHDA, CDR2 SQIVND (reference sequence). The CDR3 has 12 amino acids. The CDR3: CASRNTQGEAFF. For the CDR3, the DNA is TGTGCCAGTAGGAATACACAGGGTGAAGCTTTCTTT.

This clone was observed at least ten times. The V gene is TRBV7-6, the J gene TRBJ2-1; 8 nucleotides agree with TRBD1. The ends lost 3 bases at V and 7 bases at J; junction bases unmatched: 11. The CDR3 is made up of 16 amino acids. The germline V gene encodes CDR1 SGHVS and CDR2 FNYEAQ. The CDR3, as DNA: TGTGCCAGCAGCTTCTTCGGCAGGGGGCGCGATAATGAGCAGTTCTTC. This sequence encodes CASSFFGRGRDNEQFF.

The chain recombines TRBV2 with TRBJ2-7; D not certain. The CDR3 consists of 16 residues. Germline V gene data show CDR1 as SNHLY and CDR2 as FYNNEI. The germline V and J ends were trimmed by 3 bases and 1 base, with 16 bases remaining between them. CDR3: CASSDPVTSVSYEQYF. The DNA of the CDR3 is TGTGCCAGCAGTGACCCCGTGACATCGGTGTCCTACGAGCAGTACTTC.

This clone has at least ten counts. The chain links TRBV7-2 to TRBJ2-1, with 8 nucleotides matching TRBD2. The length of the CDR3 is 15 residues. V was pared by 4 bases and J by 7 bases, with 9 bases of the junction left unmatched. The V gene's germline CDR1 is SGHTA and CDR2 FQGNSA. CDR3 sequence: CASSSSSGRHNEQFF. DNA of the CDR3: TGTGCCAGCAGCTCTTCCAGCGGGAGACATAATGAGCAGTTCTTC.

This clone was seen at least ten times. The CDR3, as DNA: TGTGCCAGCAGCCGCAACCAGGGAGATGGGGCTTTCTTT. As protein: CASSRNQGDGAFF. The chain carries TRBV7-2 and TRBJ1-1; D is perhaps TRBD1 (5 bases). The CDR3 loop spans 13 amino acids. From germline, CDR1 is SGHTA and CDR2 FQGNSA. V dropped 5 bases and J dropped 11 bases, with 18 bases sitting between them.

This clone was recorded at least ten times. This rearrangement joins TRBV7-7 to TRBJ2-1; D uncertain. CDR3 size: 16 residues. Germline V gives CDR1 SSHAT, CDR2 FNYEAQ (reference sequence). The V and J ends lost 0 bases and 0 bases respectively, with 9 bases between them. The CDR3: CASSLAQMGSYNEQFF. In DNA, the CDR3 is TGTGCCAGCAGCTTAGCCCAAATGGGCTCCTACAATGAGCAGTTCTTC.

This clone showed up many times. The CDR3: CASSSAWGSSGSYTQYF. The CDR3 DNA reads as TGTGCCAGCAGCTCCGCATGGGGGTCTAGCGGGAGTTATACGCAGTATTTT. V and J are TRBV5-4 and TRBJ2-3, with 10 bases lining up with TRBD2. Germline-derived CDR1 and CDR2 are SGHNT and YYREEE (reference sequence). The CDR3 runs to 17 residues. The V gene end was trimmed by 3 bases and the J gene end by 7 bases; junction bases not matched to a gene: 14. The complete variable domain, with remaining parts taken from reference TRBV5-4 and TRBJ2-3, reads ETGVTQSPTHLIKTRGQQVTLRCSSQSGHNTVSWYQQALGQGPQFIFQYYREEENGRGNFPPRFSGLQFPNYSSELNVNALELDDSALYLCASSSAWGSSGSYTQYFGPGTRLTVL.

This clone was observed at least ten times. This rearrangement joins TRBV5-1 to TRBJ2-5; maybe TRBD2 (5 bases). Germline V CDR1 and CDR2: SGHRS, YFSETQ. V lost 0 bases and J lost 5, with 17 bases in between. The CDR3 is 16 amino acids. For the CDR3, the DNA is TGCGCCAGCAGCTTGGGGGGAAGTTTCCGAGGGGAGACCCAGTACTTC. Translating it yields CASSLGGSFRGETQYF.